What follows are 11 T cell receptor beta chains derived from one specimen sequenced in a study of T cell responses to AZD1222 COVID-19 vaccine. Clones were read by immunoSEQ multiplex PCR, and TCRdb kept only the in-frame ones, dropping some. The sample contains 90,000 to 140,000 clones, approximately 87% of which appear only once. Sequenced material: peripheral blood, taken on day 0 of AZD1222 vaccination. The receptors derive from an adult in good health.

In its sample, this clone was seen once. The CDR3 nucleotides are TGTGCCATCAGCGGGGACAGGGATTCTCAGCCCCAGCATTTT. Translating gives CAISGDRDSQPQHF. The rearrangement links TRBV10-3 to TRBJ1-5, with TRBD1 matching over 9 bases. With 6 bases clipped from V and 6 bases from J, the junction kept 6 bases outside the gene matches. The germline V gene encodes CDR1 ENHRY and CDR2 SYGVKD. The CDR3 covers 14 residues.

This chain links TRBV10-3 with TRBJ2-7; perhaps TRBD1 as D (5 bases). CDR1 is ENHRY, CDR2 SYGVKD, per germline. This CDR3 spans 15 amino acids. Trimming took 3 bases from V and 3 from J, leaving 15 bases between them. The chain's CDR3 is CAISEESGFIYEQYF. DNA for the CDR3: TGTGCCATCAGTGAAGAGTCAGGGTTTATCTACGAGCAGTACTTC.

The chain employs TRBV4-2 and TRBJ2-3; TRBD2 might be the D (5 bases). CDR3 length: 14 residues. V lost 0 bases to trimming and J lost 6 bases, with 10 bases between them. Per the germline V gene, CDR1 is LGHNA and CDR2 is YNFKEQ. The CDR3 sequence: CASSQDLSGDTQYF. The CDR3 DNA reads TGTGCCAGCAGCCAAGATTTATCGGGGGATACGCAGTATTTT.

V and J are TRBV5-1 and TRBJ1-1; 8 bases fit TRBD1. Germline loops: CDR1 SGHRS, CDR2 YFSETQ. This CDR3 contains 20 residues. Unmatched junction bases numbered 23, after V lost 2 bases and J lost 5 bases. The CDR3 region has the DNA TGCGCCAGCAGCTTTCGGAGTCAGGGGGCGCGTTGGGGTTCCTGGACTGAAGCTTTCTTT. It encodes CASSFRSQGARWGSWTEAFF.

The genes are TRBV10-3 and TRBJ1-2; TRBD1 matches 7 bases. The CDR3 has 13 amino acids. The germline V gene encodes CDR1 ENHRY and CDR2 SYGVKD. Losses at the gene ends were 10 bases for V and 6 bases for J; bases not matched to a gene: 11. The chain's CDR3 is CATSSEGANGYTF. Written as DNA, the CDR3 is TGTGCCACCAGCAGTGAGGGGGCTAATGGCTACACCTTC.

The chain employs TRBV5-4 and TRBJ1-1; 7 bases fit TRBD1. The CDR3 is 15 amino acids. V was clipped by 4 bases and J by 3 bases; unmatched bases: 9. The germline CDR1 and CDR2 sequences are SGHNT and YYREEE (reference sequence). CDR3 loop: CASSDTTGLDTEAFF. The CDR3 DNA sequence: TGTGCCAGCAGCGACACGACAGGGTTGGACACTGAAGCTTTCTTT.

The gene calls are TRBV7-2 and TRBJ1-6; D is ambiguous. V dropped 6 bases and J dropped 4 bases, with 16 bases sitting between them. The CDR3 spans 16 residues. Germline values: CDR1 SGHTA, CDR2 FQGNSA. CDR3 sequence (DNA): TGTGCCAGCAGTCCCCGGGCGAGGGATTATAATTCACCCCTCCACTTT. Translation gives CASSPRARDYNSPLHF.

The V gene is TRBV4-1, the J gene TRBJ2-1; TRBD1 or TRBD2 may be the D gene (5 bases each). CDR1 and CDR2 (germline): MGHRA, YSYEKL. The length of the CDR3 is 14 residues. V dropped 0 bases and J dropped 9 bases, with 12 bases sitting between them. CDR3 bases: TGCGCCAGCAGCCAAGAAGTCTTTGGGGGTGAGCAGTTCTTC. It is translated as CASSQEVFGGEQFF.

This chain uses TRBV7-2 with TRBJ1-2; TRBD1 matches at 8 bases. Germline CDR1 and CDR2: SGHTA and FQGNSA. The CDR3 contains 15 residues. J gave up 4 bases and V 1 base, and 5 bases lay outside the gene matches. The CDR3 coding sequence is TGTGCCAGCAGCTTAGACAGGGGGTTTATCTATGGCTACACCTTC. It yields the protein CASSLDRGFIYGYTF.

The CDR3 sequence: CASSSRTGSGNTIYF. CDR3 in DNA: TGTGCCAGCAGCTCTAGGACAGGGTCTGGAAACACCATATATTTT. This chain uses TRBV5-4 with TRBJ1-3; 8 nucleotides match TRBD1. There are 15 residues in the CDR3. The J segment lost 1 base and the V segment lost 3 bases, leaving 3 bases of the junction unmatched. Germline V gene sequence: CDR1 SGHNT, CDR2 YYREEE (reference sequence).

The rearrangement links TRBV5-4 to TRBJ1-1, with D tentatively TRBD1 (5 bases). This CDR3 contains 14 residues. With 6 bases removed from V and 7 bases from J, the gap between germline ends came to 19 bases. Per germline, CDR1 SGHNT and CDR2 YYREEE (reference sequence). In DNA form, the CDR3 reads TGTGCCAGCACCGCTAATATGGGGACGGATGAAGCTTTCTTT. It codes for CASTANMGTDEAFF.